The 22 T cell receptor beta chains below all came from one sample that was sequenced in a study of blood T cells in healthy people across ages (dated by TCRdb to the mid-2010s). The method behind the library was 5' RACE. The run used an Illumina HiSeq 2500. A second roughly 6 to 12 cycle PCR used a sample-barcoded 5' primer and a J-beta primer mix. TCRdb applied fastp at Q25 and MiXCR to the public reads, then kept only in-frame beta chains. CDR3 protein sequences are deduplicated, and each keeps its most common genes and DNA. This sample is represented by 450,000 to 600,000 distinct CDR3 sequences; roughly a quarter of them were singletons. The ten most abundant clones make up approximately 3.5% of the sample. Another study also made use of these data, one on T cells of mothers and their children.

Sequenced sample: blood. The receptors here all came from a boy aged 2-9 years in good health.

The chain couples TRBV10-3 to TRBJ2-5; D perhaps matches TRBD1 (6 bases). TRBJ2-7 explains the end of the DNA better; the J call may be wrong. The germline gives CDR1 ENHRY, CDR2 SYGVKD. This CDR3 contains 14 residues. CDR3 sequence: CAIHAGDVSYEQYF. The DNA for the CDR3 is TGTGCCATCCACGCAGGGGACGTCTCCTACGAGCAGTACTTC.

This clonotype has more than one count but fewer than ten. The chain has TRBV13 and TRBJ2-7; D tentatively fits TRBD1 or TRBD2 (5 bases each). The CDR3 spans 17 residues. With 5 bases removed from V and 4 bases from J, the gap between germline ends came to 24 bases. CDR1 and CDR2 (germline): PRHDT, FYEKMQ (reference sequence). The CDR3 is CASSPEQGERRPYEQYF. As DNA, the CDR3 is TGTGCCAGCAGCCCCGAGCAGGGAGAACGTCGTCCATACGAGCAGTACTTC.

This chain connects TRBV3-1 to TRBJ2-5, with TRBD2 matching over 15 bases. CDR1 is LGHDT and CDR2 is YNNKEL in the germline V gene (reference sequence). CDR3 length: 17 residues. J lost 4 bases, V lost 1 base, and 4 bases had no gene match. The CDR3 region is CASSQVRGLAGGETQYF. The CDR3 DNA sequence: TGTGCCAGCAGCCAAGTCAGGGGACTAGCGGGAGGAGAGACCCAGTACTTC.

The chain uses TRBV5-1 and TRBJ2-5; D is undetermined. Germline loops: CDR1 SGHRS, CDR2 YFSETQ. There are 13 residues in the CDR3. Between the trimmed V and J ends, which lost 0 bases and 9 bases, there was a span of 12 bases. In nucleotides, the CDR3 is TGCGCCAGCAGCTTGGAGGGCGACACGGCCCAGTACTTC. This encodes CASSLEGDTAQYF.

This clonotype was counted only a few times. The CDR3 DNA sequence: TGCAGTGCTACCAGGGACAAGTGGTACCAAGAGACCCAGTACTTC. Amino acids: CSATRDKWYQETQYF. The chain carries TRBV20-1 and TRBJ2-5; possibly TRBD1 for D (6 bases). Germline lookup yields CDR1 DFQATT and CDR2 SNEGSKA (reference sequence). Trimming cost V 4 bases and J 0 bases, with 15 bases left between them. The CDR3 spans 15 residues.

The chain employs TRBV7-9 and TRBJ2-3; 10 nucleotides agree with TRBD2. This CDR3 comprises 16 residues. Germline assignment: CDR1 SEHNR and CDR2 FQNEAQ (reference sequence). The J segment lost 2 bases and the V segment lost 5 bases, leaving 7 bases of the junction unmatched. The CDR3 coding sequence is TGTGCCAGCAGCCCTCAGGGACTAGCGATCACAGATACGCAGTATTTT. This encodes CASSPQGLAITDTQYF.

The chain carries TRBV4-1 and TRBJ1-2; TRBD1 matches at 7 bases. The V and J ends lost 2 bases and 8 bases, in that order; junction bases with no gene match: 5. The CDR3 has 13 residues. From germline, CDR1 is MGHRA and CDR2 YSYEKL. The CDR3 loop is CASSQTGEGGYTF. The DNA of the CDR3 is TGCGCCAGCAGCCAAACAGGGGAAGGGGGCTACACCTTC.

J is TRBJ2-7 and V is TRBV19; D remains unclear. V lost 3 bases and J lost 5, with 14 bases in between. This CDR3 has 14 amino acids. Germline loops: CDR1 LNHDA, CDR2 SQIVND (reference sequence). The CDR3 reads CASSMYSSTHEQYF. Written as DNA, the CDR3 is TGTGCCAGTAGTATGTATAGCAGCACCCACGAGCAGTACTTC. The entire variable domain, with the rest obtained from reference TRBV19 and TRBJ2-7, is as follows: DGGITQSPKYLFRKEGQNVTLSCEQNLNHDAMYWYRQDPGQGLRLIYYSQIVNDFQKGDIAEGYSVSREKKESFPLTVTSAQKNPTAFYLCASSMYSSTHEQYFGPGTRLTVT.

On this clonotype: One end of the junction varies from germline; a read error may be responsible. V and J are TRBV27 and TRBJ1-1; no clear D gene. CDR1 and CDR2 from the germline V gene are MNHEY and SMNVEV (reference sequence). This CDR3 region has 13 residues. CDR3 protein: CASSEQMNTEPFF. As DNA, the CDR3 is TGTGCCAGCAGTGAACAGATGAACACTGAACCTTTCTTT.

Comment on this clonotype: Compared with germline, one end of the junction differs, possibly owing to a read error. The CDR3 sequence: CATSREDRDTGEPFF. In DNA, the CDR3 is TGTGCCACCAGCAGGGAAGACAGGGACACCGGGGAGCCGTTTTTT. The chain links TRBV15 to TRBJ2-2; 7 nucleotides align to TRBD1. CDR3 size: 15 residues. From germline, CDR1 is LNHNV and CDR2 YYDKDF (reference sequence).

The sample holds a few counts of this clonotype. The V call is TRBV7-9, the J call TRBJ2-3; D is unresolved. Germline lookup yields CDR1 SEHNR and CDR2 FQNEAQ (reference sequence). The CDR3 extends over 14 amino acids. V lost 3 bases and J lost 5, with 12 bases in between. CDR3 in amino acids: CASSLVGLVDTQYF. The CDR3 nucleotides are TGTGCCAGCAGCTTGGTCGGTTTGGTAGATACGCAGTATTTT.

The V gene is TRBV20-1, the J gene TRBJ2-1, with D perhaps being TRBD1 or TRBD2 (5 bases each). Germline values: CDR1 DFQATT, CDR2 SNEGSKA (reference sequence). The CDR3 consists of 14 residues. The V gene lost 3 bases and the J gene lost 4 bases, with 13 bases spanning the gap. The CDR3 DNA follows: TGCAGTGCTAGCTCCGGGGCTCAATACAATGAGCAGTTCTTC. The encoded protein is CSASSGAQYNEQFF.

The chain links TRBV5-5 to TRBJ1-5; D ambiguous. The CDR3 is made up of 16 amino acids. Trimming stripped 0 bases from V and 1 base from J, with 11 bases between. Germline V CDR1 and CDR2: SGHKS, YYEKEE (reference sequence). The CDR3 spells CASSLGLQRSNQPQHF. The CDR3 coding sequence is TGTGCCAGCAGCTTGGGTTTACAGAGGAGCAATCAGCCCCAGCATTTT.

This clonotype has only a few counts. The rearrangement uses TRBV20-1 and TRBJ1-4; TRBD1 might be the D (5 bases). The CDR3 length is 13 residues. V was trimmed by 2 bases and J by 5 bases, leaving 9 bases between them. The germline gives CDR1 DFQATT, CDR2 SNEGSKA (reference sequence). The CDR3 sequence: CSARQGSNEKLFF. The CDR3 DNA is TGCAGTGCTAGACAGGGATCCAATGAAAAACTGTTTTTT.

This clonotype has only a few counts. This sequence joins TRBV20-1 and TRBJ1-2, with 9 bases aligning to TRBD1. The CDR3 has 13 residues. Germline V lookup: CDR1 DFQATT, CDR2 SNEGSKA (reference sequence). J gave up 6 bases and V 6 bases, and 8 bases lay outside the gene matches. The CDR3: CSALRDRVDGYTF. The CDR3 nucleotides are TGCAGTGCCCTCCGGGACAGGGTTGATGGCTACACCTTC.

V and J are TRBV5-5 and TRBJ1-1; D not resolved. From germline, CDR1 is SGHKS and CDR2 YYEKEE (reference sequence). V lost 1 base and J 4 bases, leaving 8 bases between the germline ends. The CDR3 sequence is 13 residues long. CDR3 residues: CASSLTALTEAFF. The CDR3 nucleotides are TGTGCCAGCAGCTTGACAGCACTCACTGAAGCTTTCTTT.

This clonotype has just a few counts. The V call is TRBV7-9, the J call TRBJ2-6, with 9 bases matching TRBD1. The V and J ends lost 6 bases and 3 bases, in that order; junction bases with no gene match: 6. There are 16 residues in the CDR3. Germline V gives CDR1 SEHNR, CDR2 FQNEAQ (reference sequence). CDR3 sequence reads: CASRLTGGGGANVLTF. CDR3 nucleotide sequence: TGTGCCAGCAGACTAACAGGGGGCGGTGGGGCCAACGTCCTGACTTTC.

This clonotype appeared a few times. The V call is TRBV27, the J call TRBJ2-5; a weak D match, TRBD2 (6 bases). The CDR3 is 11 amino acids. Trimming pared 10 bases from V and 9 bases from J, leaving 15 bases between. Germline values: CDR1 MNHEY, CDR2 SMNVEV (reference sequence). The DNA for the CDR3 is TGTGCCAACTTAATCGGGGGTTCCCAGTACTTC. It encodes CANLIGGSQYF.

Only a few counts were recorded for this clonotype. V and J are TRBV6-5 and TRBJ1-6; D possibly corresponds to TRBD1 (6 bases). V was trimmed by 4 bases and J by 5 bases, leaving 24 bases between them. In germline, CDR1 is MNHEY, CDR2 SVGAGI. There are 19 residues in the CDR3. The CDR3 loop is CASSSRGGRGFSNNSPLHF. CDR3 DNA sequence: TGTGCCAGCAGTTCGCGGGGGGGAAGGGGGTTTAGTAATAATTCACCCCTCCACTTT.

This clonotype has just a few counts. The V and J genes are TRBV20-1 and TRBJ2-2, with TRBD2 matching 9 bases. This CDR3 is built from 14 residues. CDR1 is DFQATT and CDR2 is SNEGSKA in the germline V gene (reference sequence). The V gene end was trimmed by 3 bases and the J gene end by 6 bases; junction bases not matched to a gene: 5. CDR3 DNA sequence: TGCAGTGCTAGGGGGCTAGCGGGACCCGGGGAGCTGTTTTTT. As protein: CSARGLAGPGELFF.

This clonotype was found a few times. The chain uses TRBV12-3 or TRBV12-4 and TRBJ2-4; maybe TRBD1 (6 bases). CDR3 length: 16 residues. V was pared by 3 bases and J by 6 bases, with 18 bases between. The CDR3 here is CASSFLGQTTVNIQYF. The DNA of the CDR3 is TGTGCCAGCAGTTTCCTCGGACAGACCACAGTAAACATTCAGTACTTC.

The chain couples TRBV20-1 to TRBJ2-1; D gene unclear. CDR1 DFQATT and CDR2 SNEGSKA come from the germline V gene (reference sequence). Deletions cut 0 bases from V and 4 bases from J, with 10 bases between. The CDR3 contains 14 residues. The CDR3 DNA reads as TGCAGTGCTAGAGATCGGCACTATTACAATGAGCAGTTCTTC. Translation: CSARDRHYYNEQFF.